This TCR beta chain was sequenced during a study of T cell responses to AZD1222 COVID-19 vaccine. Profiled with immunoSEQ multiplex PCR; TCRdb holds only in-frame clones, not every one. This table holds some 60,000 clones, around 83% found once. Overall study results and limits: The donor group comprised mostly white British people and more females; the analysis possibly underestimated clonal diversity.

There are 16 residues in the CDR3. The V gene lost 2 bases and the J gene lost 3 bases, with 17 bases spanning the gap. Germline V lookup: CDR1 SGHKS, CDR2 YYEKEE (reference sequence). Concerning this clone itself: Its antigen remains unknown.

The sequence came from an adult in good health. The material was peripheral blood, obtained on day 0 of AZD1222 vaccination. The chain recombines TRBV5-5 with TRBJ1-1; D is possibly TRBD1 (5 bases). CDR3 residues: CASSFDVGATDTEAFF. As DNA, the CDR3 is TGTGCCAGCAGCTTTGATGTCGGGGCGACAGACACTGAAGCTTTCTTT. Complete variable domain (other parts from reference TRBV5-5 and TRBJ1-1): DAGVTQSPTHLIKTRGQQVTLRCSPISGHKSVSWYQQVLGQGPQFIFQYYEKEERGRGNFPDRFSARQFPNYSSELNVNALLLGDSALYLCASSFDVGATDTEAFFGQGTRLTVV.